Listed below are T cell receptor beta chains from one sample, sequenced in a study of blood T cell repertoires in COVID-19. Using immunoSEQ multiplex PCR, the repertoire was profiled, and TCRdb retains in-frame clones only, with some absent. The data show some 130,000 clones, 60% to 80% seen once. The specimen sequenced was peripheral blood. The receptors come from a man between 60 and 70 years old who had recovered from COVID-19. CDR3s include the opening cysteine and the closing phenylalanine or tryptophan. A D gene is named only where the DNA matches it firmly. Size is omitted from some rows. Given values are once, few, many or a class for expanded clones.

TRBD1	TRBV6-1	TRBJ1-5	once	CASSETTGVGQPQHF	TGTGCCAGCAGTGAAACGACAGGGGTGGGTCAGCCCCAGCATTTT
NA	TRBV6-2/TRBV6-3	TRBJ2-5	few	CASSTLDHQETQYF	TGTGCCAGCAGTACCCTAGACCACCAAGAGACCCAGTACTTC
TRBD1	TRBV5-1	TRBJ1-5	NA	CASSPSFGGQEPQHF	TGCGCCAGCAGCCCATCGTTTGGGGGACAGGAGCCCCAGCATTTT
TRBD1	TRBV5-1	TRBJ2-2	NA	CASSTGATNTGELFF	TGCGCCAGTTCGACAGGGGCGACGAACACCGGGGAGCTGTTTTTT
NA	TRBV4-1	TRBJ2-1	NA	CASSQHGTSGNNEQFF	TGCGCCAGCAGCCAACACGGGACATCGGGCAACAATGAGCAGTTCTTC
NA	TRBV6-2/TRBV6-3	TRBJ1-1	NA	CASSLVEGIMNTEAFF	TGTGCCAGCAGCCTGGTGGAGGGCATAATGAACACTGAAGCTTTCTTT
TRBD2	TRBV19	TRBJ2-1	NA	CASSPLAGAHNEQFF	TGTGCCAGTAGCCCACTAGCGGGGGCCCACAATGAGCAGTTCTTC
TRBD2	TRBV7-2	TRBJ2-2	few	CASCHIAGGPDTGELFF	TGTGCCAGCTGCCATATAGCGGGAGGGCCTGACACCGGGGAGCTGTTTTTT
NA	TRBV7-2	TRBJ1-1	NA	CASSLSLGGNTEAFF	TGTGCCAGCAGCTTATCTTTGGGGGGGAACACTGAAGCTTTCTTT
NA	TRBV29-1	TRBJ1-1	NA	CSVVSANSVNTEAFF	TGCAGCGTTGTTTCCGCCAATAGTGTGAACACTGAAGCTTTCTTT
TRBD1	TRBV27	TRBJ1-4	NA	CASSSPSTGGEKLFF	TGTGCCAGCAGTTCTCCTTCGACAGGGGGGGAAAAACTGTTTTTT
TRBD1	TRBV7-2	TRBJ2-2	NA	CASSPRTGQSTGELFF	TGTGCCAGCAGCCCCCGGACAGGGCAGAGCACCGGGGAGCTGTTTTTT
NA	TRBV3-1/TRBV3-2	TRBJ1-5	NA	CASSSGDQPQHF	TGTGCCAGCAGTTCAGGGGATCAGCCCCAGCATTTT
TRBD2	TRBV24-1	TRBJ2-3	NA	CATSDLRSGGTDTQYF	TGTGCCACCAGTGATTTGCGTAGCGGGGGCACAGATACGCAGTATTTT
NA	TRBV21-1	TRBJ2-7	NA	CASSGGTYEQYF	TGTGCCAGCAGCGGGGGGACCTACGAGCAGTACTTC
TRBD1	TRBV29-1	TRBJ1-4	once	CSVEGTGESNEKLFF	TGCAGCGTTGAAGGGACAGGGGAGAGTAATGAAAAACTGTTTTTT
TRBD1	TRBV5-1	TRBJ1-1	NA	CASSLVGQGVMNTEAFF	TGCGCCAGCAGCTTGGTGGGACAGGGCGTCATGAACACTGAAGCTTTCTTT